The rows below give T cell receptor beta chains drawn from one sample of a study of graft-versus-host responses after intestinal transplantation. These TCRs' antigens remain unknown. Assay used: immunoSEQ multiplex PCR; TCRdb lists only in-frame clones, some missing. The data hold roughly 90,000 clones, with roughly nine tenths observed a single time. The input for sequencing was unstimulated CD4+ T cells sorted from spleen or lymph node cells, taken before transplant. These receptor sequences come from a human donor who was the organ donor for an intestinal transplant. Both conserved end residues are part of each CDR3. The order of the fields is J gene, D gene, clone size, V gene, CDR3 DNA, CDR3 protein. A D gene is named only where the DNA matches it firmly. Part of the rows lack a size; the others show once, few, many or a class for expanded clones.

J: TRBJ2-7
D: -
size: few
V: TRBV2
DNA: TGTGCCAGCAGACCCGCCCTACCGAGCTCCTACGAGCAGTACTTC
CDR3: CASRPALPSSYEQYF

J: TRBJ1-1
D: -
size: -
V: TRBV25-1
DNA: TGTGCCAGCAGTCCCCGAACAGGGTGGAACACTGAAGCTTTCTTT
CDR3: CASSPRTGWNTEAFF

J: TRBJ2-5
D: TRBD2
size: -
V: TRBV7-2
DNA: TGTGCCAGCAGCTTCGGGCGGGGGTACCAAGAGACCCAGTACTTC
CDR3: CASSFGRGYQETQYF

J: TRBJ1-1
D: -
size: -
V: TRBV19
DNA: TGTGCCAGTAGTATACCATCGGACAGGAACACTGAAGCTTTCTTT
CDR3: CASSIPSDRNTEAFF

J: TRBJ2-3
D: -
size: -
V: TRBV28
DNA: TGTGCCAGCAGACCGGGACTCCGCACAGATACGCAGTATTTT
CDR3: CASRPGLRTDTQYF

J: TRBJ1-1
D: -
size: -
V: TRBV2
DNA: TGTGCCAGCAGGCGGGAGAAACTGATTGAAGCTTTCTTT
CDR3: CASRREKLIEAFF

J: TRBJ2-7
D: TRBD2
size: -
V: TRBV25-1
DNA: TGTGCCAGCAGTCCTAGCGGGGGGGCTAGCTCCTACGAGCAGTACTTC
CDR3: CASSPSGGASSYEQYF

J: TRBJ1-4
D: -
size: -
V: TRBV28
DNA: TGTGCCAGCAGCCCGGGGGGGAAAACTAATGAAAAACTGTTTTTT
CDR3: CASSPGGKTNEKLFF

J: TRBJ2-5
D: TRBD1
size: -
V: TRBV10-3
DNA: TGTGCCATCAGCCGACAGGGGTTTAGGGAAGAGACCCAGTACTTC
CDR3: CAISRQGFREETQYF

J: TRBJ1-3
D: -
size: -
V: TRBV5-4
DNA: TGTGCCAGCAGCTCCAGGGCGCGAAGCTCTGGAAACACCATATATTTT
CDR3: CASSSRARSSGNTIYF

J: TRBJ2-7
D: TRBD1
size: -
V: TRBV6-1
DNA: TGTGCCGTACGGACAGGGAAGAACGAGCAGTACTTC
CDR3: CAVRTGKNEQYF

J: TRBJ2-1
D: TRBD2
size: -
V: TRBV18
DNA: TGTGCCAGCTCACCATTTGTAGCGGGAGCAAGTGAGCAGTTCTTC
CDR3: CASSPFVAGASEQFF

J: TRBJ2-3
D: -
size: -
V: TRBV5-1
DNA: TGCGCCAGCAGCCCCCCGGTGACAAGGAGCACAGATACGCAGTATTTT
CDR3: CASSPPVTRSTDTQYF

J: TRBJ1-1
D: -
size: -
V: TRBV6-5
DNA: TGTGCCAGCACCTTCCCCGGGGGCACTGAAGCTTTCTTT
CDR3: CASTFPGGTEAFF

J: TRBJ2-7
D: -
size: -
V: TRBV7-2
DNA: TGTGCCAGCAGCCGCTCCTACGAGCAGTACTTC
CDR3: CASSRSYEQYF

J: TRBJ2-1
D: -
size: once
V: TRBV2
DNA: TGTGCCAGCAAAGACAACTCCTACAATGAGCAGTTCTTC
CDR3: CASKDNSYNEQFF

J: TRBJ2-5
D: -
size: -
V: TRBV9
DNA: TGTGCCAGCAGCGTAGCTGTCAGAGAGACCCAGTACTTC
CDR3: CASSVAVRETQYF

J: TRBJ2-3
D: TRBD1
size: -
V: TRBV7-9
DNA: TGTGCCAGCAGCTTGGACGGGACAGTCCGTTCAGATACGCAGTATTTT
CDR3: CASSLDGTVRSDTQYF

J: TRBJ2-7
D: TRBD2
size: -
V: TRBV7-2
DNA: TGTGCCAGCAGCCCATTGGTAGTGCGGGGGGCCTTTGGGGAGCAGTACTTC
CDR3: CASSPLVVRGAFGEQYF

J: TRBJ2-7
D: TRBD1
size: -
V: TRBV19
DNA: TGTGCCAGTAGTCGTCATGGGACAGGGGGCTACGAGCAGTACTTC
CDR3: CASSRHGTGGYEQYF

J: TRBJ2-7
D: TRBD1
size: -
V: TRBV7-8
DNA: TGTGCCAGCAGCTTAGCCGCACAGGGGGCTGAATTTTACTACGAGCAGTACTTC
CDR3: CASSLAAQGAEFYYEQYF